A single TCR beta chain is shown here with its context. Patients at the Seattle site were enrolled during active infection and followed longitudinally. Germline CDR1 reads GTSNPN; CDR2 reads SVGIG (reference sequence). The CDR3 is made up of 14 amino acids. The junction had 6 bases not matched to a gene; V was cut back by 4 bases and J by 5 bases. As processed by the authors: Estimation of nucleated cell counts relied on the amplification of reference gene primers. Assay used: immunoSEQ multiplex PCR; TCRdb lists only in-frame clones, some missing. The V and J calls and the clone size are those of that table, but D and trimming were determined from the DNA. This table holds 70,000 or so clones, less than 90% found once. This sample is drawn from a study of blood T cell repertoires in COVID-19. Study-level background: Spain, Italy and the United States supplied samples that represented acute and convalescent COVID-19.

The clonotype originates from a man aged 50-59 years with COVID-19, enrolled during active disease. Sequences were obtained from peripheral blood. The chain employs TRBV30 and TRBJ2-3; 10 bases are shared with TRBD2. For the CDR3, the DNA is TGTGCCTGGAACCAGCGGGAGGGCCTAGATACGCAGTATTTT. It encodes CAWNQREGLDTQYF.